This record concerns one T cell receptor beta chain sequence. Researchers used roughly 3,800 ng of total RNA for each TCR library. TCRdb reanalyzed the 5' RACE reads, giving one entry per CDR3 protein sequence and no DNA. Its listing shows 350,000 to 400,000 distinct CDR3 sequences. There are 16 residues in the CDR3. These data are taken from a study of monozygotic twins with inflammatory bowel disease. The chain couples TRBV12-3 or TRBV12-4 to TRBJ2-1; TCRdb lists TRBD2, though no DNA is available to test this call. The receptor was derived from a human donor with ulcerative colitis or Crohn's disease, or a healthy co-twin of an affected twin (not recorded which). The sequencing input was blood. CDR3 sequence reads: CASILSGGVRGNEQFF.